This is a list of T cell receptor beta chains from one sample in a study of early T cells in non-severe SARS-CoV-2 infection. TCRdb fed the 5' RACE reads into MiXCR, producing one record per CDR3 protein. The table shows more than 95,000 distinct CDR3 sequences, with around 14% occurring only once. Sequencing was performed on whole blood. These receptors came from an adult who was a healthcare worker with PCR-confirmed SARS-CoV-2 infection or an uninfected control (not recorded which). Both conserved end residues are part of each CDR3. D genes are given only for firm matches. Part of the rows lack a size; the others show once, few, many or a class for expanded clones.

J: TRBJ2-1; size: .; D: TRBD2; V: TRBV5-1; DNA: TGCGCCAGCAGCTTCGGGGGGATGAGCGCCGCTAATGAGCAGTTCTTC; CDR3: CASSFGGMSAANEQFF
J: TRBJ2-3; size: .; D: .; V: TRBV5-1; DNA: TGCGCCAGCAGCTTGCAATGGCGGGATACGCAGTATTTT; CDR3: CASSLQWRDTQYF
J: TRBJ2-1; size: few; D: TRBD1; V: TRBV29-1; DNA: TGCAGCGTCACTCCCGGGACAGGGGGTTGGAATGAGCAGTTCTTC; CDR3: CSVTPGTGGWNEQFF
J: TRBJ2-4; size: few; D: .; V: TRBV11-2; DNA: TGTGCCAGCAGCTTACGGGTAGCCAAAAACATTCAGTACTTC; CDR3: CASSLRVAKNIQYF
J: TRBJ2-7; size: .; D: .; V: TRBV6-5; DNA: TGTGCCAGCCGAAGGAGGGGAGAATTTTTCGAGCAGTACTTC; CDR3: CASRRRGEFFEQYF
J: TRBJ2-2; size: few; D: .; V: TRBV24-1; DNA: TGTGCCACCAGTGACATCCTTGACACCGCGAACACCGGGGAGCTGTTTTTT; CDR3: CATSDILDTANTGELFF
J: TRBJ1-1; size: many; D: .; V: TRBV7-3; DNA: TGTGCCAGCAGCTTCGGACAGCTAGAAGCTTTCTTT; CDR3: CASSFGQLEAFF
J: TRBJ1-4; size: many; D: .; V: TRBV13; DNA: TGTGCCAGCAGCTTAGCGGCAGGGGATGGGGAAAAACTGTTTTTT; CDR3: CASSLAAGDGEKLFF
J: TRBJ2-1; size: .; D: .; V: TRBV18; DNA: TGTGCCAGCTCCCGAGAAAGAGGCAATGAGCAGTTCTTC; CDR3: CASSRERGNEQFF
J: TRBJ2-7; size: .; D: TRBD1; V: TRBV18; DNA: TGTGCCAGCTCAGCACAGGGGGCCGGCGAGCAGTACTTC; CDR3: CASSAQGAGEQYF
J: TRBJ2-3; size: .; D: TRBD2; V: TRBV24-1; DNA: TGTGCCACCAGTGATGCTAGCGGCTCTAGCACAGATACGCAGTATTTT; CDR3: CATSDASGSSTDTQYF
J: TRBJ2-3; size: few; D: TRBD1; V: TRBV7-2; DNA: TGTGCCAGCAGCTTACCCCCCCGGACAGGAGATACGCAGTATTTT; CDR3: CASSLPPRTGDTQYF
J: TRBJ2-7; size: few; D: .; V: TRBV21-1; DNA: TGTGCCAGCGGGAACTCCGGGACCCGAGGAGGCGAGCAGTACTTC; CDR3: CASGNSGTRGGEQYF
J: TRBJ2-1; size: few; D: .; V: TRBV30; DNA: TGTGCCTGGAGTGGGACAGATTTATCAAATGAGCAGTTCTTC; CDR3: CAWSGTDLSNEQFF
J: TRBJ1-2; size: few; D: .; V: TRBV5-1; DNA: TGCGCCAGCGGACGGGGTTTGACGGGCGGCTACACCTTC; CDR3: CASGRGLTGGYTF
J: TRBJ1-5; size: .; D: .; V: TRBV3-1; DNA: TGTGCCAGCAGCCAAGAGGGGGGAAGTCAGCCCCAGCATTTT; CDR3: CASSQEGGSQPQHF
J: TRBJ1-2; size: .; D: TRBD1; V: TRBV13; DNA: TGTGCCAGCAGCCGGGACAGTCGATTCCACACCTTC; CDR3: CASSRDSRFHTF
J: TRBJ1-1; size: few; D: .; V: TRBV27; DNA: TGTGCCAGCAGTAGCTGGCCGAACACTGAAGCTTTCTTT; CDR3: CASSSWPNTEAFF
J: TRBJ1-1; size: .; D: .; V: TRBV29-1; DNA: TGCAGCGTTGAGACCATAAACACTGAAGCTTTCTTT; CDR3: CSVETINTEAFF
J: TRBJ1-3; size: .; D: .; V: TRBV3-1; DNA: TGTGCCAGCAGCCAGGGAGTAGGCTCTGGAAACACCATATATTTT; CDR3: CASSQGVGSGNTIYF
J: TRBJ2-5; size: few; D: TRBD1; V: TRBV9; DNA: TGTGCCAGCAGCGCAGACTCCGGGACAGGGGGAGAGACCCAGTACTTC; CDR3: CASSADSGTGGETQYF
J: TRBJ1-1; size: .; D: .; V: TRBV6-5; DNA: TGTGCCAGCAGTTTTAGCCCCCGCGGGAACACTGAAGCTTTCTTT; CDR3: CASSFSPRGNTEAFF
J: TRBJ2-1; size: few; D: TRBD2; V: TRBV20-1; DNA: TGCAGTGCTAGGCGGGGGAGCTCCTACAATGAGCAGTTCTTC; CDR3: CSARRGSSYNEQFF
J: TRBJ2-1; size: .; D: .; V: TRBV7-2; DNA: TGTGCCAGCAGCTTGGCACTTTTCTCCTACAATGAGCAGTTCTTC; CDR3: CASSLALFSYNEQFF
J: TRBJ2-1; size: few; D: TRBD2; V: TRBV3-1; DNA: TGTGCCAGCAGCCCCCGACTAGCGGGGGGGAATGAGCAGTTCTTC; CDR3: CASSPRLAGGNEQFF
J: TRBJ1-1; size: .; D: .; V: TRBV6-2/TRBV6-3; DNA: TGTGCCAGCAGCCACAGGAGCACTGAAGCTTTCTTT; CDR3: CASSHRSTEAFF
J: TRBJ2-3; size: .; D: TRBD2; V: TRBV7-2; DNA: TGTGCCAGCAGCCCGGGAGGCGAGACAGATACGCAGTATTTT; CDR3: CASSPGGETDTQYF
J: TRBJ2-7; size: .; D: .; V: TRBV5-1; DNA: TGCGCCAGCGGAGAAGGGAGCTACGAGCAGTACTTC; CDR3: CASGEGSYEQYF
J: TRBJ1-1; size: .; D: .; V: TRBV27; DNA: TGTGCCAGCAGTTCCCCGGGACGGACTGAAGCTTTCTTT; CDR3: CASSSPGRTEAFF
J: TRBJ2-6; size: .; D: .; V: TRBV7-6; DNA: TGTGCCAGCACCTCTGGGGCCAACGTCCTGACTTTC; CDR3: CASTSGANVLTF
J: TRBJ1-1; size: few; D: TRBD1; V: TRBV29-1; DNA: TGCAGCGTTGACCGGTCAGGGGGCACTGAAGCTTTCTTT; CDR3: CSVDRSGGTEAFF
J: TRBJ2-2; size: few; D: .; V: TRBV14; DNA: TGTGCCAGCAGCCACTTACAGGGAACCGGGGAGCTGTTTTTT; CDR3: CASSHLQGTGELFF
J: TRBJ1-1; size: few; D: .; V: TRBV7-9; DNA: TGTGCCAGCAGCTTAGATACGGCGAACACTGAAGCTTTCTTT; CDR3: CASSLDTANTEAFF
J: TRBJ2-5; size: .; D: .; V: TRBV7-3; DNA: TGTGCCAGCGGGCTTCGTTTAGGCGAGACCCAGTACTTC; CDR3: CASGLRLGETQYF
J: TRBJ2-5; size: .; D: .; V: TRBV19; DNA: TGTGCCAGTAGTATGTCCGGGGGCCAAGAGACCCAGTACTTC; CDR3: CASSMSGGQETQYF
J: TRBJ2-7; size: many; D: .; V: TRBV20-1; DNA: TGCAGTGCCCTCGGACTGTTAGACTACGAGCAGTACTTC; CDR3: CSALGLLDYEQYF
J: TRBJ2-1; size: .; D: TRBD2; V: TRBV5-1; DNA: TGCGCCAGCAGCTTGGGAACTAGCGAGTCCTACAATGAGCAGTTCTTC; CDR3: CASSLGTSESYNEQFF
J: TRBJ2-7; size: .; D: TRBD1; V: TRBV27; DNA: TGTGCCAGCGCGCCGACAGGGGGGACCTACGAGCAGTACTTC; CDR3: CASAPTGGTYEQYF
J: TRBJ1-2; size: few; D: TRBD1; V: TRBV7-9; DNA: TGTGCCAGCAGCTTACCGGACAGGGAAGGGAAAGGCTACACCTTC; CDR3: CASSLPDREGKGYTF
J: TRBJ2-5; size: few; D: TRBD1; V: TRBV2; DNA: TGTGCCAGCAGTAAAGGGACAGGGGGCCCCAAGGAGACCCAGTACTTC; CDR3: CASSKGTGGPKETQYF
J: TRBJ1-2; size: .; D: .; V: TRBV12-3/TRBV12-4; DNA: TGTGCCAGCAGTTTGACTGTCTCTGACGCTGGCTACACCTTC; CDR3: CASSLTVSDAGYTF
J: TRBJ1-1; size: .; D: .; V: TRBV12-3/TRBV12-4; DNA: TGTGCCAGCACCCTAGGGGTCGGGGCTGAAGCTTTCTTT; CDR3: CASTLGVGAEAFF